A selection of T cell receptor beta chains follows, all from one sample in a study of blood T cell repertoires in COVID-19. Clones were read by immunoSEQ multiplex PCR, and TCRdb kept only the in-frame ones, dropping some. The data contain 80,000 or so clones, 80% to 85% of them singletons. Sequences were obtained from peripheral blood. The receptors were sampled from an older man with acute or convalescent COVID-19. Each CDR3 is given with its conserved first and last residue. Each record gives: D gene, J gene, V gene, clone size, CDR3 length, CDR3 DNA, CDR3 protein. A D gene is named only where the DNA matches it firmly. Expanded clones are given a class, and other clones once, few, many or no size at all.

TRBD1,TRBJ2-6,TRBV7-9,once,19,TGTGCCAGCAGCTTACCGCGGACAGGGTCCCTCTCTGGGGCCAACGTCCTGACTTTC,CASSLPRTGSLSGANVLTF
TRBD2,TRBJ2-7,TRBV15,.,16,TGTGCCACCAGCAGAGGACTAGCGGGGGTGTCCGACGAGCAGTACTTC,CATSRGLAGVSDEQYF
TRBD1,TRBJ1-1,TRBV11-1,.,13,TGTGCCAGCAGCAAGGGGGCGCGGACTGAAGCTTTCTTT,CASSKGARTEAFF
.,TRBJ1-1,TRBV7-2,.,14,TGTGCCAGCAGCTGGGCGCGGGGCTACGCTGAAGCTTTCTTT,CASSWARGYAEAFF
.,TRBJ2-7,TRBV29-1,few,18,TGCAGCGTAGCCGCGTTCAGCCGCGGCAGGACATTAACCTACGAGCAGTACTTC,CSVAAFSRGRTLTYEQYF
TRBD2,TRBJ2-1,TRBV7-3,.,16,TGTGCCAGCAGCTTATATACAAGCGGGAGTACGGATGAGCAGTTCTTC,CASSLYTSGSTDEQFF
.,TRBJ1-1,TRBV18,.,13,TGTGCCAGCTCACCAGCAGGGCGGATAGGAGCTTTCTTT,CASSPAGRIGAFF
.,TRBJ2-5,TRBV7-8,.,16,TGTGCCAGCAGCTTCGACAGCCTCAATCTCCGAGAGACCCAGTACTTC,CASSFDSLNLRETQYF
.,TRBJ1-1,TRBV10-3,once,16,TGTGCCATCAGCGTGACTCCTGCAGGGGAAGACACTGAAGCTTTCTTT,CAISVTPAGEDTEAFF
.,TRBJ2-6,TRBV2,.,14,TGTGCCAGCAGGCGGGACTCTGGGGCCAACGTCCTGACTTTC,CASRRDSGANVLTF
TRBD1,TRBJ1-6,TRBV7-9,.,14,TGTGCCAGCAGCTTAACAGGGGGATATTCACCCCTCCACTTT,CASSLTGGYSPLHF
TRBD1,TRBJ1-6,TRBV2,.,13,TGTGCCAGCACCAGGACAGGGGGTTCACCCCTCCACTTT,CASTRTGGSPLHF
.,TRBJ1-1,TRBV30,.,13,TGTGCCTGGAAGCCTTTCCAGAACACTGAAGCTTTCTTT,CAWKPFQNTEAFF
TRBD1,TRBJ2-5,TRBV6-2/TRBV6-3,.,15,TGTGCCAGCAGTTACAGGGGACAGGGACAAGAGACCCAGTACTTC,CASSYRGQGQETQYF
TRBD2,TRBJ2-7,TRBV9,.,14,TGTGCCAGCAGCCGTAGCGGGAGGGTGGACGAGCAGTACTTC,CASSRSGRVDEQYF
TRBD1,TRBJ1-2,TRBV6-1,.,17,TGTGCCAGCAGTGAAATCCTCTCGGACAGGGGCAACTATGGCTACACCTTC,CASSEILSDRGNYGYTF
TRBD1,TRBJ1-2,TRBV2,.,14,TGTGCCAGCAGTCCAGACAGGGTAGCAGATGGCTACACCTTC,CASSPDRVADGYTF
TRBD1,TRBJ2-3,TRBV9,few,16,TGTGCCAGCAGCGAACATCGGGACAGAACCTTAGATACGCAGTATTTT,CASSEHRDRTLDTQYF
.,TRBJ2-7,TRBV7-9,few,13,TGTGCCAGCAGCCACAGGACGACCTACGAGCAGTACTTC,CASSHRTTYEQYF
.,TRBJ2-5,TRBV4-3,.,17,TGCGCCAGCAGCCAAGATATCGCTAGATCGTACCAAGAGACCCAGTACTTC,CASSQDIARSYQETQYF
TRBD1,TRBJ2-1,TRBV18,.,15,TGTGCCAGCTCGTCCGGGACAGGGGGATACAATGAGCAGTTCTTC,CASSSGTGGYNEQFF
TRBD1,TRBJ1-1,TRBV12-3/TRBV12-4,once,13,TGTGCCAGCAGACGACAGGGGAACACTGAAGCTTTCTTT,CASRRQGNTEAFF
.,TRBJ2-1,TRBV7-9,many,13,TGTGCCAGCAGCTTCCCCCGCGTGGATGAGCAGTTCTTC,CASSFPRVDEQFF
.,TRBJ2-7,TRBV6-2/TRBV6-3,.,15,TGTGCCAGCAGTTACGACGGGAGAATATCCTACGAGCAGTACTTC,CASSYDGRISYEQYF
TRBD1,TRBJ1-6,TRBV10-1,few,15,TGCGCCAGCAGCGACACCGGGACAGATGATTCACCCCTCCACTTT,CASSDTGTDDSPLHF
.,TRBJ2-7,TRBV5-1,.,11,TGCGCCAGAAAACAGGACTACGAGCAGTACTTC,CARKQDYEQYF
.,TRBJ2-7,TRBV29-1,.,13,TGCAGCGTTGAAGATTGGAGCCGGCACGAGCAGTACTTC,CSVEDWSRHEQYF
.,TRBJ2-7,TRBV6-6,.,14,TGTGCCAGCAGTTACTCTTTAGTGAGTTACGAGCAGTACTTC,CASSYSLVSYEQYF
TRBD1,TRBJ1-3,TRBV7-9,.,16,TGTGCCAGCAGCTTCCTTGACAGGGGATCTGGAAACACCATATATTTT,CASSFLDRGSGNTIYF
.,TRBJ2-7,TRBV2,.,14,TGTGCCAGCAGTGAAGGGGCGGGGCCCTACGAGCAGTACTTC,CASSEGAGPYEQYF
.,TRBJ2-5,TRBV5-1,.,14,TGCGCCAGCAGCGCACAGGGATTGGAAGAGACCCAGTACTTC,CASSAQGLEETQYF
TRBD2,TRBJ2-2,TRBV13,few,16,TGTGCCAGCAGCTTTAGCGGGAGAAGGGACACCGGGGAGCTGTTTTTT,CASSFSGRRDTGELFF
.,TRBJ1-4,TRBV10-3,.,16,TGTGCCATCGGGAGACAGGAACCCTCAACTAATGAAAAACTGTTTTTT,CAIGRQEPSTNEKLFF
TRBD1,TRBJ2-2,TRBV6-5,.,15,TGTGCCACCGAGGGAACAGGGGCGAACACCGGGGAGCTGTTTTTT,CATEGTGANTGELFF
TRBD2,TRBJ2-2,TRBV29-1,once,16,TGCAGCGTTGAAGGAGGACTAGCGGGGAACACCGGGGAGCTGTTTTTT,CSVEGGLAGNTGELFF
.,TRBJ1-1,TRBV10-3,.,14,TGTGCCATCAATATGGGGGGGGGAGCCACTGAAGCTTTCTTT,CAINMGGGATEAFF
.,TRBJ2-7,TRBV27,.,14,TGTGCCAGCAGTTTGAACAGGGACTCCTACGAGCAGTACTTC,CASSLNRDSYEQYF
TRBD2,TRBJ2-7,TRBV6-1,.,14,TGTGCCAGCAGTGAAACTAGCGGGAACCACGAGCAGTACTTC,CASSETSGNHEQYF
.,TRBJ2-7,TRBV18,.,15,TGTGCCAGCTCCCCAGGGGCGGACAGAACCTACGAGCAGTACTTC,CASSPGADRTYEQYF
.,TRBJ2-5,TRBV6-5,.,13,TGTGCCAGCAGGAACAGGGAACAAGAGACCCAGTACTTC,CASRNREQETQYF
TRBD1,TRBJ1-1,TRBV11-1,.,16,TGTGCCAGCAGCTTCGCCCCGGGACAGGGTGACACTGAAGCTTTCTTT,CASSFAPGQGDTEAFF
TRBD2,TRBJ2-1,TRBV27,.,16,TGTGCCAGCAGATCATATAGCGGGAGGGCCGGAAATGAGCAGTTCTTC,CASRSYSGRAGNEQFF
.,TRBJ2-7,TRBV28,.,14,TGTGCCAGCAGTTTAGCGGGGAAGGTGCACGAGCAGTACTTC,CASSLAGKVHEQYF
.,TRBJ2-2,TRBV5-1,.,13,TGCGCCAGCAGCCGTACACACACCGGGGAGCTGTTTTTT,CASSRTHTGELFF
.,TRBJ2-7,TRBV28,.,16,TGTGCCAGCAGTCAAAGTGGACGGGGGGCTACCTACGAGCAGTACTTC,CASSQSGRGATYEQYF
TRBD2,TRBJ2-3,TRBV24-1,.,16,TGTGCCACCAGTGATTCACTAGCGGCTAGCACAGATACGCAGTATTTT,CATSDSLAASTDTQYF
.,TRBJ1-1,TRBV7-9,.,15,TGTGCCAGCAGCTTAGGTGCGGGGCCTAACACTGAAGCTTTCTTT,CASSLGAGPNTEAFF
TRBD1,TRBJ1-2,TRBV28,.,14,TGTGCCAGCAGCCCGACAGGGACGGTCTCGGGCTACACCTTC,CASSPTGTVSGYTF
.,TRBJ1-6,TRBV30,.,16,TGTGCCTGGACAGCCAGGGGTACGGTTCTTAATTCACCCCTCCACTTT,CAWTARGTVLNSPLHF
TRBD1,TRBJ1-5,TRBV7-8,.,16,TGTGCCAGCAGCTTAGAAGCAGGGGGTTTCAATCAGCCCCAGCATTTT,CASSLEAGGFNQPQHF
.,TRBJ1-2,TRBV6-5,.,11,TGTGCCAGCAGCACAGATGGAGGCTACACCTTC,CASSTDGGYTF
.,TRBJ1-1,TRBV29-1,.,14,TGCAGCGTCGCCCCGGGACATCCCAACACTGAAGCTTTCTTT,CSVAPGHPNTEAFF
.,TRBJ2-5,TRBV7-2,.,13,TGTGCCAGCAGCTTCGGGGGAAGAGAGACCCAGTACTTC,CASSFGGRETQYF
TRBD1,TRBJ1-1,TRBV6-2/TRBV6-3,.,16,TGTGCCAGCAGCTTAAACCGGGACAGGGGGGCCTCGGCGGCTTTCTTT,CASSLNRDRGASAAFF
TRBD2,TRBJ2-2,TRBV10-2,.,15,TGCGCCAGCAGAAGGACTAGCGGTAACACCGGGGAGCTGTTTTTT,CASRRTSGNTGELFF
TRBD1,TRBJ2-1,TRBV29-1,.,16,TGCAGCGTTGAAGAAGGACAGGGGGGGTCCTACAATGAGCAGTTCTTC,CSVEEGQGGSYNEQFF